The clone carrying this T cell receptor (beta chain) was recorded a few times. Tagging with unique molecular identifiers was applied to individual cDNA molecules. TCRdb reprocessed the 5' RACE reads with MiXCR, giving one entry per CDR3 protein. The table records about 90,000 distinct CDR3 sequences, roughly 12% of them present only once. V lost 4 bases and J 5 bases, leaving 18 bases between the germline ends. This CDR3 has 15 amino acids. Per the germline V gene, CDR1 is DFQATT and CDR2 is SNEGSKA (reference sequence). This sample stems from a study of early T cells in non-severe SARS-CoV-2 infection. The overall study: Unpaired chains resulted from sequencing bulk RNA of unsorted whole blood.

The sequence derives from an adult who was a healthcare worker with PCR-confirmed SARS-CoV-2 infection or an uninfected control (not recorded which). The J gene is TRBJ2-4, the V gene TRBV20-1; possibly TRBD1 or TRBD2 for D (5 bases each). Sequenced here: whole blood, sampled at baseline. The CDR3 nucleotides read TGCAGTGCTACCCCCGGGGTTAGGGGCCAAAACATTCAGTACTTC. Translating it yields CSATPGVRGQNIQYF.